This TCR beta chain was documented in a study of T-cell memory formation after mild COVID-19. The wider study: TCR clusters largely stayed donor specific.

It was 5'RACE with constant-segment primers that produced the TCR alpha and TCR beta cDNA libraries, which carried sample barcodes and UMIs. TCRdb reprocessed the 5' RACE reads via MiXCR and lists one record per CDR3 protein. The sample holds about 350,000 distinct CDR3 sequences; roughly an eighth are singletons and the top ten take around a fifth. A note on this clonotype: Its antigen is undetermined.

The study's findings and limits: Most CD4+ clones that shrank were in CM and EM, while CD8+ ones turned up in EMRA. Specificity for SARS-CoV-2 was not confirmed among the second-wave clones peaking on day 37.

Trimming left V 3 bases short and J 0 bases short, with 8 bases between. Germline CDR1 reads DFQATT; CDR2 reads SNEGSKA (reference sequence). The CDR3 loop spans 14 amino acids. Sequencing was done on a sample of PBMCs or a T cell subset sorted from them (not recorded which). This receptor was obtained from a man aged 18-30 years who had mild COVID-19 (a few samples of this study predate the infection). Cell type and time point are not known. This chain joins TRBV20-1 and TRBJ2-2; D unresolved. In DNA form, the CDR3 reads TGCAGTGCTAGTGCACTGACGAACACCGGGGAGCTGTTTTTT. This translates into CSASALTNTGELFF.